This T cell receptor beta chain was sequenced during a study of cytomegalovirus exposure and HLA in healthy donors. There are a few counts of this clone. Its cognate antigen is unknown. The CDR3 has 14 amino acids. V was trimmed by 4 bases and J by 3 bases, leaving 11 bases between them. Germline V gene lookup returns CDR1 SGHDT and CDR2 YYEEEE. Findings of the study overall: TCR association rates varied by HLA locus in a later analysis, with DRB1 highest and HLA-C lowest. Later analysis indicated greater clonal expansion among HLA-associated TCR beta chains than among equally common other chains. Later on, a genetic analysis was performed. It linked a missense variant in DCLRE1C with V- and J-gene trimming of TCR beta.

In the PCR, 60 Vbeta and 13 Jbeta primers were used. Original handling: Among the unique TCR beta chains that a later analysis counted, about 81 million in all, about 11 million were shared. Clones were read by immunoSEQ multiplex PCR, and TCRdb kept only the in-frame ones, dropping some. D and trimming were read from the DNA, whereas the V and J calls and clone size are those reported in that table. Seen here are fewer than 70,000 clones, approximately 73% observed once, and the top ten hold approximately 5.5%. The receptor comes from a man aged 50 to 60 in good health and CMV-seronegative. Sequencing was carried out using PBMCs. The rearrangement links TRBV5-6 to TRBJ2-1; D not resolved. For the CDR3, the DNA is TGTGCCAGCAGCACCTCTAGTTACTACAATGAGCAGTTCTTC. Amino acid sequence: CASSTSSYYNEQFF.